The 15 T cell receptor beta chains reported below all come from one sample, sequenced in a study of CD8+ T cells in alopecia areata. TCR sequencing used cDNA made by reverse transcription of extracted RNA. Method: immunoSEQ multiplex PCR; TCRdb's copy keeps in-frame clones and lacks some. The sample has approximately 140,000 clones; over 70% are singletons. The sequencing here drew on CD8+ T cells sorted from blood, taken at week 0. The receptors originated from a human donor with alopecia areata.

V usage is TRBV7-2 and J usage is TRBJ2-7; D not resolved. Deletions cut 5 bases from V and 0 bases from J, with 14 bases between. CDR1 SGHTA and CDR2 FQGNSA come from the germline V gene. The CDR3 is 15 amino acids. This CDR3 is CASSRDLQISYEQYF. Here the CDR3 DNA reads TGTGCCAGCAGCCGAGATTTGCAAATCTCCTACGAGCAGTACTTC.

This clone was recorded once. This chain uses TRBV7-9 with TRBJ2-7; 8 bases agree with TRBD2. Trimming at V came to 4 bases and at J to 3 bases, leaving 8 bases not matched to a gene. Germline V gene lookup returns CDR1 SEHNR and CDR2 FQNEAQ (reference sequence). The CDR3 has 15 amino acids. The DNA for the CDR3 is TGTGCCAGCAGCTCCCCGACTAGCGAAAGCTACGAGCAGTACTTC. As protein: CASSSPTSESYEQYF.

The V and J genes are TRBV29-1 and TRBJ1-2, with 8 positions matching TRBD1. The V gene's germline CDR1 is SQVTM and CDR2 ANQGSEA. The CDR3 has 16 residues. J was trimmed by 2 bases and V by 7 bases; bases with no gene match: 15. The CDR3 DNA reads as TGCAGCGGAACCGGGACAGGACCTCTAGGAAACTATGGCTACACCTTC. This sequence encodes CSGTGTGPLGNYGYTF.

The chain is built from TRBV5-6 and TRBJ2-1; 9 nucleotides line up with TRBD2. The CDR3 contains 14 residues. Losses at the gene ends were 0 bases for V and 6 bases for J; bases not matched to a gene: 1. Per the germline V gene, CDR1 is SGHDT and CDR2 is YYEEEE. The CDR3 region is CASSLGLAANEQFF. The CDR3, as DNA: TGTGCCAGCAGCTTGGGACTAGCGGCCAATGAGCAGTTCTTC.

This sequence joins TRBV29-1 and TRBJ2-5, with D possibly being TRBD1 or TRBD2 (5 bases each). This CDR3 contains 13 residues. Trimming removed 0 bases at V and 5 bases at J, with 10 bases between. CDR1 SQVTM and CDR2 ANQGSEA come from the germline V gene. CDR3 residues: CSVEESWGETQYF. As DNA, the CDR3 is TGCAGCGTTGAAGAAAGTTGGGGGGAGACCCAGTACTTC.

This clone was counted once. The chain combines TRBV27 with TRBJ2-3; D is ambiguous. Between the trimmed V and J ends, which lost 5 bases and 10 bases, there was a span of 25 bases. CDR1 is MNHEY, CDR2 SMNVEV, per germline (reference sequence). The length of the CDR3 is 16 residues. For the CDR3, the DNA is TGTGCCAGCAGTAGTCGCCACTCATCCCCCAAAGGTTCGCAGTATTTT. Its translation is CASSSRHSSPKGSQYF.

The V gene is TRBV11-2, the J gene TRBJ2-5; D is possibly TRBD1 or TRBD2 (6 bases each). Germline V gene sequence: CDR1 SGHAT, CDR2 FQNNGV. Trimming pared 4 bases from V and 4 bases from J, leaving 22 bases between. The CDR3 runs to 17 residues. CDR3 nucleotide sequence: TGTGCCAGCAGCTCGGAAAACGCGGGACATCGGAGAGAGACCCAGTACTTC. Its protein product is CASSSENAGHRRETQYF.

The chain is built from TRBV5-5 and TRBJ2-3; 8 bases align to TRBD1. V lost 3 bases to trimming and J lost 2 bases; unmatched junction nucleotides: 8. Germline V lookup: CDR1 SGHKS, CDR2 YYEKEE (reference sequence). This CDR3 has 16 residues. CDR3 sequence reads: CASSSHPGQVTDTQYF. The CDR3, as DNA: TGTGCCAGCAGCTCGCACCCGGGACAGGTCACAGATACGCAGTATTTT. Supplemented by reference TRBV5-5 and TRBJ2-3, the full variable domain reads DAGVTQSPTHLIKTRGQQVTLRCSPISGHKSVSWYQQVLGQGPQFIFQYYEKEERGRGNFPDRFSARQFPNYSSELNVNALLLGDSALYLCASSSHPGQVTDTQYFGPGTRLTVL.

The chain couples TRBV29-1 to TRBJ1-1; 9 bases match TRBD1. This CDR3 has 11 residues. Per the germline V gene, CDR1 is SQVTM and CDR2 is ANQGSEA. V shed 5 bases and J 7 bases; nucleotides not matched to a gene: 2. CDR3 in amino acids: CSVLTGGEAFF. Written as DNA, the CDR3 is TGCAGCGTTTTGACAGGGGGTGAAGCTTTCTTT.

This clone appeared a few times. The chain carries TRBV6-6 and TRBJ2-2; D is ambiguous. This CDR3 contains 11 residues. V lost 0 bases and J 13 bases, leaving 6 bases between the germline ends. Germline V lookup: CDR1 MNHNY, CDR2 SVGAGI (reference sequence). CDR3 sequence reads: CASSYSGLLFF. The CDR3 DNA reads TGTGCCAGCAGTTACTCCGGGTTGCTGTTTTTT.

This chain connects TRBV10-2 to TRBJ2-1, with D perhaps matching TRBD1 (5 bases). The V gene lost 0 bases and the J gene lost 6 bases, with 9 bases spanning the gap. From germline, CDR1 is WSHSY and CDR2 SAAADI. The CDR3 sequence is 14 residues long. This CDR3 is CASSESRTSNEQFF. Written as DNA, the CDR3 is TGCGCCAGCAGTGAGTCCCGGACAAGCAATGAGCAGTTCTTC.

The CDR3 DNA reads as TGTGCCAGCAGCCCCCACCGGGACTCAAGGAGCAACACTGAAGCTTTCTTT. It is translated as CASSPHRDSRSNTEAFF. V is TRBV9 and J is TRBJ1-1; tentatively, D is TRBD1 (5 bases). The V gene lost 4 bases and the J gene lost 2 bases, with 21 bases spanning the gap. CDR3 length: 17 residues. CDR1 is SGDLS and CDR2 is YYNGEE in the germline V gene.

The genes are TRBV10-2 and TRBJ2-3; 13 nucleotides agree with TRBD2. CDR1 and CDR2 (germline): WSHSY, SAAADI. V dropped 3 bases and J dropped 10; count of bases not matched to a gene: 7. This CDR3 contains 15 residues. The CDR3 DNA reads as TGCGCCAGCAGTGAACACCTCGGACTAGCGGGGGCGCAGTATTTT. Encoded protein: CASSEHLGLAGAQYF.

The J gene is TRBJ2-2, the V gene TRBV4-1; D gene unclear. The CDR3 contains 13 residues. Per germline, CDR1 MGHRA and CDR2 YSYEKL. Trimming stripped 0 bases from V and 6 bases from J, with 5 bases between. This CDR3 is CASSQDLAGELFF. DNA of the CDR3: TGCGCCAGCAGCCAAGATCTGGCCGGGGAGCTGTTTTTT.

The J gene is TRBJ1-5, the V gene TRBV19; D not resolved. The CDR3 has 14 amino acids. Germline CDR1 is LNHDA and CDR2 is SQIVND (reference sequence). V dropped 5 bases and J dropped 3 bases, with 11 bases sitting between them. CDR3 sequence: CASSPQALNQPQHF. The CDR3 DNA is TGTGCCAGTAGTCCTCAGGCGCTCAATCAGCCCCAGCATTTT.